The TCR beta chain described here comes from a study of T cells in Graves' hyperthyroidism and ophthalmopathy. The germline CDR1 and CDR2 sequences are GTSNPN and SVGIG (reference sequence). The CDR3 runs 14 residues. The trim removed 2 bases at V and 4 bases at J, leaving 3 bases unmatched. The source material, RNA transcripts, was used to amplify TCR beta CDR3 regions. HTBI primers drove first-round RT-PCR of the TCR CDR3. TCRdb re-derived calls from the multiplex PCR reads in MiXCR, one entry per CDR3 protein. Among hundreds of thousands of distinct CDR3 sequences listed, 22% were seen once. This clonotype occurred a few times.

This TCR derives from a man younger than 45 with Graves' ophthalmopathy. This rearrangement joins TRBV30 to TRBJ2-1; 9 bases match TRBD1. Source material: blood. The CDR3 nucleotides read TGTGCCTGGAGTCTAGGACAGGGGTACAATGAGCAGTTCTTC. It yields the protein CAWSLGQGYNEQFF. Using reference TRBV30 and TRBJ2-1 for the parts outside the CDR3, the full variable domain is SQTIHQWPATLVQPVGSPLSLECTVEGTSNPNLYWYRQAAGRGLQLLFYSVGIGQISSEVPQNLSASRPQDRQFILSSKKLLLSDSGFYLCAWSLGQGYNEQFFGPGTRLTVL.